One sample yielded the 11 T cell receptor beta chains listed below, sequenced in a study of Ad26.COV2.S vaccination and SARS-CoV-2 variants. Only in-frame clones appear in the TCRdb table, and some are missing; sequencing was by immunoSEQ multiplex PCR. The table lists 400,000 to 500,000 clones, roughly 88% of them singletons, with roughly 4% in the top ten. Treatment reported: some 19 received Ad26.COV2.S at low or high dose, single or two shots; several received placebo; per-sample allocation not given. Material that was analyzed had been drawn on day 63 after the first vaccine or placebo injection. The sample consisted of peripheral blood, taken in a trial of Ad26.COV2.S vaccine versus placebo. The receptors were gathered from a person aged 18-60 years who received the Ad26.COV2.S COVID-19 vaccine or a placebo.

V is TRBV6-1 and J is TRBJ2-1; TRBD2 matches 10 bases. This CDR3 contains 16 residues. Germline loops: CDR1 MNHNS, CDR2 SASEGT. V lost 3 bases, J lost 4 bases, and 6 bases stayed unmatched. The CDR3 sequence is CASSENLAGVYNEQFF. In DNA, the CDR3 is TGTGCCAGCAGTGAGAATCTAGCGGGGGTATACAATGAGCAGTTCTTC.

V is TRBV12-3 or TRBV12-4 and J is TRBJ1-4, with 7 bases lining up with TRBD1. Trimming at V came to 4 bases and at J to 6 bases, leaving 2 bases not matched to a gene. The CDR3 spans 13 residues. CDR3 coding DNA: TGTGCCAGCAGTTGGCAGGGGGATGAAAAACTGTTTTTT. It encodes CASSWQGDEKLFF.

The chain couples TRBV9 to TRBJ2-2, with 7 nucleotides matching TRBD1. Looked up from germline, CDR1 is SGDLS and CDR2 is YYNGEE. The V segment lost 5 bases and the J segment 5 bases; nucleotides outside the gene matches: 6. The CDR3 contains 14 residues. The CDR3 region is CASSTDRDTGELFF. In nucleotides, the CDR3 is TGTGCCAGCAGTACCGACAGGGATACCGGGGAGCTGTTTTTT. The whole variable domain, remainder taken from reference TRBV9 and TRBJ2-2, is DSGVTQTPKHLITATGQRVTLRCSPRSGDLSVYWYQQSLDQGLQFLIQYYNGEERAKGNILERFSAQQFPDLHSELNLSSLELGDSALYFCASSTDRDTGELFFGEGSRLTVL.

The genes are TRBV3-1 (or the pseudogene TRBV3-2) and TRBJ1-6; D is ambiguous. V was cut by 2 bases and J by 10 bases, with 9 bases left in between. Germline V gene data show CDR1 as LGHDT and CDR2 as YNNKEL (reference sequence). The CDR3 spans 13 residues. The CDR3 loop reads CASSQPSGSPLHF. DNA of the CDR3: TGTGCCAGCAGCCAACCGTCGGGATCACCCCTCCACTTT.

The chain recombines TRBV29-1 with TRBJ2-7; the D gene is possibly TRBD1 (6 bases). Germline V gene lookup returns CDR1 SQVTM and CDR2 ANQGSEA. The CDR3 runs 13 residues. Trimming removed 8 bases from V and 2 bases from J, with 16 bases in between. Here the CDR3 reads CSPGRTETYEQYF. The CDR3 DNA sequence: TGCAGCCCAGGCAGGACAGAAACCTACGAGCAGTACTTC.

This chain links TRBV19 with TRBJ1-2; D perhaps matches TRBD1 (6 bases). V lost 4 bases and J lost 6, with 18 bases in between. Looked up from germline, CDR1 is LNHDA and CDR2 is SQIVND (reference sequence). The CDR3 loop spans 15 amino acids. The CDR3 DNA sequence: TGTGCCAGTAGTACGACAGGTGGAGTTTATCATGGCTACACCTTC. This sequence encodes CASSTTGGVYHGYTF. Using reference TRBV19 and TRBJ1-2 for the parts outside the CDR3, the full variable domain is DGGITQSPKYLFRKEGQNVTLSCEQNLNHDAMYWYRQDPGQGLRLIYYSQIVNDFQKGDIAEGYSVSREKKESFPLTVTSAQKNPTAFYLCASSTTGGVYHGYTFGSGTRLTVV.

Here the CDR3 reads CASSELRTGASPLHF. The DNA for the CDR3 is TGTGCCAGCAGTGAACTTCGGACAGGGGCTTCACCCCTCCACTTT. This rearrangement joins TRBV2 to TRBJ1-6, with 9 bases aligning to TRBD1. CDR1 and CDR2 (germline): SNHLY, FYNNEI. This CDR3 spans 15 amino acids. Trimming removed 2 bases from V and 9 bases from J; junction bases left unmatched: 5.

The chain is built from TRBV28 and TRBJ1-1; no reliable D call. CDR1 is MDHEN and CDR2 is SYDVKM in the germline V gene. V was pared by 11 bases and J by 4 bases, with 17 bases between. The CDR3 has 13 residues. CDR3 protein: CAGGSMVSTEAFF. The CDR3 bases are TGTGCCGGAGGTTCTATGGTTTCCACTGAAGCTTTCTTT.

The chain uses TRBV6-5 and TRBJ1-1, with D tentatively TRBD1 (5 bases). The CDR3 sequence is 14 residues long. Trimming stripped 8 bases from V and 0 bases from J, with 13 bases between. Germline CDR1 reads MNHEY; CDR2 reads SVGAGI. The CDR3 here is CASAPGTVNTEAFF. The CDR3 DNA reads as TGTGCCAGCGCGCCCGGGACGGTGAACACTGAAGCTTTCTTT.

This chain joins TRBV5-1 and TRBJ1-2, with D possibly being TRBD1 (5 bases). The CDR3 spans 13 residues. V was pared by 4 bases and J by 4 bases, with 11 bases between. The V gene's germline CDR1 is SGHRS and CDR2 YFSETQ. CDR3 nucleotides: TGCGCCAGCAGCCAGACGGGGGGCTATGGCTACACCTTC. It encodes CASSQTGGYGYTF.

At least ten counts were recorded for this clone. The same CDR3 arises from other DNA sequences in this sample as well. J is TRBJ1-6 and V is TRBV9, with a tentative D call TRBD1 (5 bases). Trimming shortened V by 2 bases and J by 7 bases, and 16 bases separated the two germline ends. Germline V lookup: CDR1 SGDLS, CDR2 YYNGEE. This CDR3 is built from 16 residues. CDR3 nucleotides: TGTGCCAGCAGCGTTGGCCTGCGGGGGGGAAATTCACCCCTCCACTTT. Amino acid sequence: CASSVGLRGGNSPLHF.